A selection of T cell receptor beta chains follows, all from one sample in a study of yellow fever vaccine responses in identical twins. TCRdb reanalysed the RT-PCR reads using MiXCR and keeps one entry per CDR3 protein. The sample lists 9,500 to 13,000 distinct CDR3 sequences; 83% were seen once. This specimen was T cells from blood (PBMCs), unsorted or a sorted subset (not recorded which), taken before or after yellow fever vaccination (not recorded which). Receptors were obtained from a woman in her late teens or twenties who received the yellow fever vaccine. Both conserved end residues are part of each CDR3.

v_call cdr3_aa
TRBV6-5 CASSFDRGENQPQHF
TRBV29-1 CSVDGQDYNYGYTF
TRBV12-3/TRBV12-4 CASSPEAGRPEAFF
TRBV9 CASSQRTSPGETQYF
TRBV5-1 CASRLRTGDNYGYTF
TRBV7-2 CATFSSNRVEEELFF
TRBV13 CASSPRENTEAFF
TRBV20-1 CSARERDGLNSPLHF
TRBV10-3 CAIKALNTEAFF
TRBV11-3 CASSFIGLETDTQYF
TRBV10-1 CASSELPVSGSEQFF
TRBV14 CASSQGRALYEQYF
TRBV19 CASSLGTETQYF
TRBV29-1 CSVELAGWDEQFF
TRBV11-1 CASSLGPATTGNTIYF
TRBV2 CASSVGSGSTDTQYF
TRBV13 CASEGWGDNSPLHF
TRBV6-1 CASSPFAHGPEKLFF
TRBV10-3 CAISLGPTGGQAFF
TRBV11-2 CASSLASWQGELFF
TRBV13 CASSSTGIEAFF
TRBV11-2 CASSLLLTSGQETQYF
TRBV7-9 CASSFGPGEAFF
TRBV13 CATLGEQLGSETQYF
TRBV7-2 CASRNRGQNTGELFF
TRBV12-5 CASGFVDAAGTF
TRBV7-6 CASSFNIRNEQFF
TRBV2 CASRVDRLSNQPQHF
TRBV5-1 CASSLGAAGPGNQPQHF
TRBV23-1 CASSQNRVNSPLHF
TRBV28 CASSPLRLSPGLQFF
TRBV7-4 CASSLNAHLGEYF
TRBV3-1 CASSQDRIYSYEQYF
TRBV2 CASGGGPFQPQHF
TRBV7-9 CASSQGEKLFF
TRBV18 CASSPSGPDNEQFF
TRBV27 CASTTNRNTDTQYF
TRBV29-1 CSADRMNTGELFF
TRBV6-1 CASSPGLRSYEQYF
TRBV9 CASSEGEVTTNEKLFF
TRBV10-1 CASSDQRDLSYEQYF
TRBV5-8 CASSSTGLQTQYF
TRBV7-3 CASSLRPYNEQFF
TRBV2 CASTWTPVYNEQFF